This T cell receptor beta chain was retrieved from a study of cytomegalovirus exposure and HLA in healthy donors (dated by TCRdb to the late 2010s). Describing the broader study: An earlier analysis of more than 550 of the donors reported approximately 300 Gb of sequence data and 90 million to 120 million unique TCR beta sequences obtained from about 170 million T cells. Among the roughly 400 genotyped donors, roughly 80% belonged to the genetic ancestry cluster associated with self-reported Caucasian donors. About five DR-DQ haplotypes were treated as single units for association and clustering because of strong linkage in the cohort. The study was designed to test whether signatures of past pathogen exposure could be identified by cataloging public T cell receptors. To study patterns of TCR occurrence, a later analysis re-analyzed previously published TCR beta repertoires from around 660 donors and added high-resolution HLA genotyping. All discovery cohort repertoires had been generated on a single sequencing platform. An early release covering around 630 HLA-typed donors comprised about 320 gigabases of sequencing data and roughly 85 million unique TCR sequences. The study combined high-throughput TCR immunosequencing, statistical association of individual TCRs with disease status, and machine learning to predict cytomegalovirus infection status. Across approximately 420 genotyped donors of the cohort, an average of about 240,000 unique TCR beta nucleotide sequences per donor were sequenced, and roughly a sixth of those sequences were non-productive. An earlier analysis of 587 of the donors used high-throughput TCR beta sequencing to judge whether each TCR beta V gene segment behaved as functional or pseudogenic. In a later genetic analysis, genome-wide SNP genotypes for about 55% of the roughly 700 donors were used, and that subset was treated as a discovery cohort. Typing coverage varied by locus: about 629-640 donors for A, B, C, DRB1 and DQB1; roughly 520 for DQA1; more than 600 for DPA1; more than 450 for DPB1. Alongside the repertoire data, information on donor age, sex, ethnicity and CMV serostatus was compiled. HLA typing included class I and class II loci at four-digit resolution. In addition to the first cohort of 666 subjects, a separate validation cohort of approximately 110 different subjects was used. Using immunosequencing, the study profiled T cell repertoires from about 610 subjects and related those repertoires to cytomegalovirus serostatus. In the later analysis, no new phenotypic data were used to find candidate immune exposures; instead, reliance was placed on TCR beta sequences and their occurrence across donors.

Trimming removed 4 bases from V and 7 bases from J; the gene matches leave 6 bases unexplained. Including cysteine and phenylalanine, the CDR3 has 14 amino acids. Solely the CDR3 DNA is kept, with 42 bases framed from the first base. The germline V gene (reference sequence) provides CDR1 PRHDT and CDR2 FYEKMQ. Results the study describes overall, beyond this receptor: According to a later analysis, most CMV-associated TCR beta chains appeared to be HLA-restricted, and the HLA associations seemed to be driven largely by CMV exposure. A further reported finding was that TCR beta sequences accurately predicted the HLA-A and HLA-B alleles for most subjects in the first cohort. At a false discovery rate of 0.05, a later analysis linked 16,951 TCR beta sequences to specific HLA alleles. Most TCR sequences were observed very rarely across donors, whereas some public TCRs were present in many individuals. A cluster of highly shared sequence variants was judged likely to be a technical artifact of the sequencing pipeline. In a later analysis, HLA-associated TCR beta chains showed more clonal expansion and lower generation probabilities than non-associated chains that were equally common. A later analysis found that TCR association rates varied across HLA loci, with DRB1 alleles showing the most associated TCRs and HLA-C alleles the fewest. According to a later analysis, parvovirus B19, influenza, CMV and Epstein-Barr virus appeared linked to several top co-occurrence clusters. Correlated functional status among segregating V segments might be attributable to linkage disequilibrium, but an unknown experimental factor could not be ruled out. In this cohort, only TCR beta chains were sequenced, and detectable features were limited by the absence of alpha or paired-chain data. Presence/absence analyses assumed roughly uniform sequencing depth across donors, an assumption that may not hold. A few of the identified cytomegalovirus-associated TCR beta chains were confirmed in vitro to be specific for cytomegalovirus antigens. In an earlier analysis of some 550 of the donors, most TCR beta V segments were observed in productive rearrangements about 87% or about 30% of the time, broadly matching IMGT annotations. The authors suggested that the approach could potentially be extended to other disease states and immunological phenotypes. HLA typing was unavailable for some donors at each locus, so association tests used only the typed subset. Compared with the roughly 710-donor mean, donors in an Asian-associated ancestry cluster had fewer N-insertions in productive TCRs, according to a later genetic analysis. The study gave a list of some 150 TCR beta chains associated with cytomegalovirus. The only immune exposure information available for the cohort was CMV serostatus. Assigning TCR associations to individual alleles was difficult when HLA alleles, especially DR and DQ, strongly co-occurred. The earlier analysis of 587 of the donors excluded about 16 rarely observed V segments, including chromosome 9 orphons, because counts were too low. The classifier was reported to diagnose cytomegalovirus status with high specificity and sensitivity in both the original cohort and the validation cohort. Because the 87-base-pair reads could not distinguish some IMGT-functional V segments, including TRBV6-2 and TRBV6-3, those segments were excluded. A later genetic analysis associated a missense DCLRE1C variant with V-gene and J-gene trimming of TCR beta chains, and an independent cohort replicated the association.

The cohort consisted of 650 to 850 healthy bone marrow donors. Cohort members were all nominally healthy when sampled, although unrecorded immune exposures were likely present. The donor tested CMV seropositive, placing the donor among the 289 seropositive members of the cohort. A peripheral blood sample was collected from each donor, and TCR beta sequencing was performed on peripheral blood mononuclear cells. Genomic DNA extraction from the blood cell samples was performed with the Qiagen DNeasy Blood Extraction Kit. Worth noting for this clone: Its recognized antigen is unknown. Per-base quality was not reported, and no clone a single base away is much larger than it.

The library was prepared using the immunoSEQ multiplex PCR assay. For the multiplex PCR, a mixture combining 60 forward primers for TCR Vbeta segments and 13 reverse primers for TCR Jbeta segments was used. The CDR3 region of rearranged TCR beta genes was amplified from genomic DNA by a multiplex PCR assay. Amplified TCR beta libraries were sequenced as 87-base-pair reads on the Illumina HiSeq System. Per the authors' processing: Across the 700 or so repertoires, a later analysis counted roughly 84 million unique TCR beta chains, around 11 million of which were shared by at least two donors. Raw reads were error-corrected and collapsed into unique sequences with a nearest-neighbor algorithm that merged closely related sequences to remove PCR and sequencing errors. To assign V, D and J gene segments, CDR3 sequences were aligned to IMGT reference sequences. For a sequence to be retained, a match of at least six nucleotides to both a V gene segment and a J gene segment was required. A rearrangement counted as productive if the CDR3 had no stop codons and remained in frame with V and J, and every other rearrangement counted as non-productive. CDR3 was defined by IMGT convention, running from the second conserved V-encoded cysteine to the conserved J-encoded phenylalanine. Sequences without an unambiguous match to a single V gene segment were excluded from the earlier analysis of about 600 of the donors. An earlier analysis of just under 600 of the donors called V segments functional above 56.7% productive rearrangements and segregating when the between-donor standard deviation exceeded 5%. A statistical classification framework was developed to diagnose cytomegalovirus status using the catalog of TCR beta chain sequences. A later analysis assigned V and J genes by comparing TCR nucleotide sequences with IMGT/GENE-DB human TR gene sequences. The TCRdist pipeline was used in a later analysis to assign CDR3 sequences and most-parsimonious VDJ recombination scenarios. In a later analysis, each TCR beta chain was defined by its CDR3 amino acid sequence together with its V-gene family, and reads without a unique V-gene family were excluded. As a way to deal with suspected cross-contamination and a sequencing artifact, a later analysis dropped hundreds of nucleotide sequences that were highly shared and had low generation probability. A later analysis calculated a clonal expansion index for each public chain from normalized within-repertoire ranks of inferred template counts. In a later analysis, generation probabilities were computed using a VDJ recombination model fitted to out-of-frame rearrangements, and the results were checked against IGoR. Hypergeometric tests were used in a later analysis to score TCR-TCR, TCR-HLA and TCR-CMV co-occurrence, with a repertoire-size bias correction applied to the TCR pairs. In a later analysis, false discovery rates were estimated by permuting HLA or CMV assignments 20 times. In a later analysis, co-occurring TCRs were grouped using DBSCAN, with TCRdist sequence similarity added in when clustering inside HLA-allele-positive subsets. Repertoires with fewer than 30,000 or more than 120,000 public chains were left out of co-occurrence clustering, as were four to six repertoires with anomalous nucleotide sharing. In TCRdb, the immuneACCESS table is reduced to in-frame sequences with V and J assigned. These tables do not hold every clone; where another copy was compared, an unresolved V gene accounts for under half, and the others remain unexplained. V, J and clone size are those of that table, while D and trimming were read from the DNA. The sample table records 150,000 to 200,000 clones; 80% to 85% of these occur just once. Jointly, the top ten make up roughly 6% of the sample.

The sequence links TRBV13 to TRBJ2-1, with TRBD2 matching 8 junction bases. The TCR comes from a man aged 40-50 years in good health and CMV-seropositive. Sequencing was done on a sample of PBMCs. The DNA sequence is TGTGCCAGCAGCTCCCCCGGGGGGGGGAATGAGCAGTTCTTC. Translated, it reads CASSSPGGGNEQFF.